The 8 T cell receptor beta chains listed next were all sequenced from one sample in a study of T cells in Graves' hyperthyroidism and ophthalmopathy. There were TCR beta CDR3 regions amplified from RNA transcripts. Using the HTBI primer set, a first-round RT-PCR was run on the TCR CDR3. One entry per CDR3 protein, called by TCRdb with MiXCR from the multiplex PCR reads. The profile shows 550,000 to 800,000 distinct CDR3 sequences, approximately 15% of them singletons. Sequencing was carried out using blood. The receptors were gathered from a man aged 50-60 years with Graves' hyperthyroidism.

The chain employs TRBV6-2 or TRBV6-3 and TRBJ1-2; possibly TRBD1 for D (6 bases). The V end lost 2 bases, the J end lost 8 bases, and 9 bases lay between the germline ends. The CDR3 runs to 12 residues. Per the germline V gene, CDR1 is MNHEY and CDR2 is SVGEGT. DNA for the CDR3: TGTGCCAGCAGTTACCAGACAGGAGGCTACACCTTC. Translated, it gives CASSYQTGGYTF.

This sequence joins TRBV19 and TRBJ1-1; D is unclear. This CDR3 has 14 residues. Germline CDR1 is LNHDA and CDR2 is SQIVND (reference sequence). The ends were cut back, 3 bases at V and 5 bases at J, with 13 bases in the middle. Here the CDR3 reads CASSMRQEGTEAFF. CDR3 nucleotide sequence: TGTGCCAGTAGTATGAGGCAGGAAGGAACTGAAGCTTTCTTT.

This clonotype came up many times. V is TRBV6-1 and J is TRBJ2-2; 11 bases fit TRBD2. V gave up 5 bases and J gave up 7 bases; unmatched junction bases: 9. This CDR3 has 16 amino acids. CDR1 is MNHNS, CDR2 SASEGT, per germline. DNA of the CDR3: TGTGCCAGCAGTTCCCTCTTAGCGGGAGGGAACGGGGAGCTGTTTTTT. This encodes CASSSLLAGGNGELFF.

CDR3 DNA: TGTGCCAGTAGTAAAAGGACTAGCGGGAGGACAGATACGCAGTATTTT. This sequence encodes CASSKRTSGRTDTQYF. The chain links TRBV19 to TRBJ2-3; 14 bases map to TRBD2. Trimming took 4 bases from V and 3 from J; bases not matched to a gene: 3. The CDR3 extends over 16 amino acids. Germline V gene sequence: CDR1 LNHDA, CDR2 SQIVND (reference sequence).

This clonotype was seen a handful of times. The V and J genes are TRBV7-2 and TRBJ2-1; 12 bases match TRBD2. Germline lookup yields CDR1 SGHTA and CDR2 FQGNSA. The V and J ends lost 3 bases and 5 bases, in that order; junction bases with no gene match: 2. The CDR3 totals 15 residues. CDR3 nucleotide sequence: TGTGCCAGCAGCTTGACTAGCGGGAGACACAATGAGCAGTTCTTC. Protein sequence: CASSLTSGRHNEQFF.

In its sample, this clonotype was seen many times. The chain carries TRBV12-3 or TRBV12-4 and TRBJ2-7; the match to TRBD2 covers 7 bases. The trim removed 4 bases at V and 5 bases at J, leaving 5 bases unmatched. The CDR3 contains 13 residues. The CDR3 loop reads CASSSGGRDEQYF. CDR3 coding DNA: TGTGCCAGCAGTTCCGGAGGGAGGGACGAGCAGTACTTC.

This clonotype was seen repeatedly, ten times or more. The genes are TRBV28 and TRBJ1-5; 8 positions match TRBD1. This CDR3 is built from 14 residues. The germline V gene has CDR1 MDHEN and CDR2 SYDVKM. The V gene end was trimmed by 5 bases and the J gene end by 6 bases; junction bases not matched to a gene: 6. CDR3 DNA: TGTGCCAGCAGTCCTGACAGGGGAGGTCAGCCCCAGCATTTT. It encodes CASSPDRGGQPQHF.

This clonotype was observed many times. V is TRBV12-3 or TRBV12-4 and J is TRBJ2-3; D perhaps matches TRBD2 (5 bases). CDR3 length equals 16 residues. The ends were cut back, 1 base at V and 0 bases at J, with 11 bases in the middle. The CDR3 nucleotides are TGTGCCAGCAGTTTAGAGCTAGCAGCTAGCACAGATACGCAGTATTTT. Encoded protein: CASSLELAASTDTQYF.